Below are 16 T cell receptor beta chains sequenced from a single sample in a study of blood T cell repertoires in COVID-19. Clones were read by immunoSEQ multiplex PCR, and TCRdb kept only the in-frame ones, dropping some. The table includes just under 350,000 clones, 90% to 95% detected once. Sequences were obtained from peripheral blood. The receptors come from a woman between 18 and 29 years old who had recovered from COVID-19.

The chain combines TRBV24-1 with TRBJ1-1; D unclear. CDR3 length: 13 amino acids. Germline lookup yields CDR1 KGHDR and CDR2 SFDVKD. The germline V and J ends were trimmed by 9 bases and 4 bases, with 14 bases remaining between them. The CDR3 DNA is TGTGCCACCGGAACGAGGTTTGGCACTGAAGCTTTCTTT. Translation gives CATGTRFGTEAFF.

The CDR3 DNA sequence: TGTGCCACCAGCAGACCGGGACAGATGAACACTGAAGCTTTCTTT. Encoded protein: CATSRPGQMNTEAFF. This chain links TRBV15 with TRBJ1-1, with TRBD1 matching 7 bases. V was clipped by 2 bases and J by 0 bases; unmatched bases: 3. The CDR3 consists of 15 residues. CDR1 is LNHNV and CDR2 is YYDKDF in the germline V gene (reference sequence). Variable domain in full (rest from reference TRBV15 and TRBJ1-1): DAMVIQNPRYQVTQFGKPVTLSCSQTLNHNVMYWYQQKSSQAPKLLFHYYDKDFNNEADTPDNFQSRRPNTSFCFLDIRSPGLGDTAMYLCATSRPGQMNTEAFFGQGTRLTVV.

This chain joins TRBV29-1 and TRBJ1-2, with TRBD1 matching over 8 bases. The germline gives CDR1 SQVTM, CDR2 ANQGSEA. This CDR3 region has 15 residues. The V gene end was trimmed by 2 bases and the J gene end by 3 bases; junction bases not matched to a gene: 8. CDR3 amino acids: CSVENPDRAYYGYTF. The CDR3, as DNA: TGCAGCGTTGAAAACCCGGACAGGGCCTACTATGGCTACACCTTC.

This clone was counted once. The V and J genes are TRBV6-2 or TRBV6-3 and TRBJ2-1, with 8 nucleotides matching TRBD2. The J segment lost 9 bases and the V segment lost 6 bases, leaving 7 bases of the junction unmatched. CDR3 length: 13 amino acids. The germline CDR1 and CDR2 sequences are MNHEY and SVGEGT. Written as DNA, the CDR3 is TGTGCCAGCAGCCGGGGGGGGCAGGGTGAGCAGTTCTTC. Residues: CASSRGGQGEQFF.

The chain uses TRBV6-2 or TRBV6-3 and TRBJ2-7, with D maybe TRBD2 (6 bases). This CDR3 is built from 16 residues. The germline gives CDR1 MNHEY, CDR2 SVGEGT. V gave up 5 bases and J gave up 0 bases, with 17 bases separating them. The CDR3 here is CASSVIWGVSSYEQYV. The CDR3 DNA is TGTGCCAGCAGTGTAATTTGGGGGGTCTCCTCCTACGAGCAGTACGTC.

The chain joins TRBV7-2 to TRBJ2-2; D is undetermined. Trimming left V 3 bases short and J 0 bases short, with 8 bases between. Germline lookup yields CDR1 SGHTA and CDR2 FQGNSA. The length of the CDR3 is 15 residues. The chain's CDR3 is CASSFSAANTGELFF. The CDR3, as DNA: TGTGCCAGCAGCTTCAGTGCAGCGAACACCGGGGAGCTGTTTTTT.

The chain combines TRBV9 with TRBJ2-1; D uncertain. The CDR3 totals 11 residues. The V gene lost 0 bases and the J gene lost 10 bases, with 5 bases spanning the gap. CDR1 is SGDLS, CDR2 YYNGEE, per germline. The DNA of the CDR3 is TGTGCCAGCAGCGTAGGAGAGGAGCAGTTCTTC. It encodes CASSVGEEQFF.

The CDR3 region is CASSLPGAEAFF. The CDR3 DNA sequence: TGTGCCAGCTCATTACCGGGAGCTGAAGCTTTCTTT. This rearrangement joins TRBV18 to TRBJ1-1; no clear D. Trimming removed 5 bases from V and 6 bases from J, with 10 bases in between. The CDR3 extends over 12 amino acids. Germline V gives CDR1 KGHSH, CDR2 LQKENI.

The CDR3: CASSPDATETYEQYV. Written as DNA, the CDR3 is TGTGCCAGCAGCCCAGACGCGACAGAAACCTACGAGCAGTACGTC. The rearrangement links TRBV7-7 to TRBJ2-7; D may be TRBD1 (5 bases). This CDR3 comprises 15 residues. V was pared by 5 bases and J by 2 bases, with 16 bases between. Germline V gene lookup returns CDR1 SSHAT and CDR2 FNYEAQ (reference sequence).

The J gene is TRBJ1-6, the V gene TRBV7-2, with a possible D match to TRBD1 (6 bases). Trimming removed 5 bases at V and 10 bases at J, with 15 bases between. The CDR3 length is 14 residues. The germline CDR1 and CDR2 sequences are SGHTA and FQGNSA. Here the CDR3 DNA reads TGTGCCAGCAGCCCAGCAGGGGTAGGCTCACCCCTCCACTTT. This gives the protein CASSPAGVGSPLHF.

The gene calls are TRBV18 and TRBJ1-1; D unclear. Between the trimmed V and J ends, which lost 3 bases and 10 bases, there was a span of 18 bases. CDR1 is KGHSH, CDR2 LQKENI, per germline. This CDR3 is built from 14 residues. The DNA of the CDR3 is TGTGCCAGCTCACCCTCTCAGCGGGATCGGGGAGCTTTCTTT. Amino acid sequence: CASSPSQRDRGAFF.

The V call is TRBV7-9, the J call TRBJ1-1; 7 bases are shared with TRBD1. There are 16 residues in the CDR3. The ends lost 5 bases at V and 4 bases at J; junction bases unmatched: 13. The germline gives CDR1 SEHNR, CDR2 FQNEAQ (reference sequence). The CDR3 coding sequence is TGTGCCAGCAGCCCTAACAGGGGACGGATTGTCACTGAAGCTTTCTTT. Translating it yields CASSPNRGRIVTEAFF.

This clone has more than one count but fewer than ten. The chain joins TRBV5-5 to TRBJ2-7, with 7 bases lining up with TRBD1. V lost 0 bases and J lost 2; bases outside the gene matches: 2. The CDR3 totals 14 residues. The germline V gene encodes CDR1 SGHKS and CDR2 YYEKEE (reference sequence). CDR3 region: CASSLDRGAYEQYV. CDR3 coding DNA: TGTGCCAGCAGCTTGGACAGGGGAGCCTACGAGCAGTACGTC.

This sequence joins TRBV13 and TRBJ2-1; 7 nucleotides line up with TRBD1. CDR1 and CDR2 from the germline V gene are PRHDT and FYEKMQ (reference sequence). The CDR3 is 16 residues long. Trimming took 4 bases from V and 8 from J; bases not matched to a gene: 14. As DNA, the CDR3 is TGTGCCAGCAGCTCGACCGACAACAGGGGCACGCATGAGCAGTTCTTC. It encodes CASSSTDNRGTHEQFF.

The V gene is TRBV7-2, the J gene TRBJ2-3, with D possibly being TRBD1 (7 bases). The V and J ends lost 5 bases and 8 bases respectively, with 17 bases between them. The CDR3 has 14 residues. Germline V lookup: CDR1 SGHTA, CDR2 FQGNSA. CDR3 coding DNA: TGTGCCAGCAGCGGGATGGACCAGGGGGGTACGCAGTATTTT. It translates to CASSGMDQGGTQYF.

This chain links TRBV7-2 with TRBJ2-7; D is unresolved. CDR3 size: 13 residues. With 4 bases removed from V and 6 bases from J, the gap between germline ends came to 13 bases. The V gene's germline CDR1 is SGHTA and CDR2 FQGNSA. CDR3 sequence (DNA): TGTGCCAGCAGCTCCCAAGCCTCTAGCGAGCAGTACGTC. This sequence encodes CASSSQASSEQYV.